The 27 T cell receptor beta chains below all came from one sample that was sequenced in a study of early T cells in non-severe SARS-CoV-2 infection. From the 5' RACE reads, TCRdb called clonotypes with MiXCR, one entry per CDR3 protein. This sample has tens of thousands of distinct CDR3 sequences, with 10% found just once. Sample: whole blood, taken at baseline. The receptors were gathered from an adult who was a healthcare worker with PCR-confirmed SARS-CoV-2 infection or an uninfected control (not recorded which).

This clonotype was seen repeatedly, ten times or more. This chain uses TRBV5-1 with TRBJ1-1, with TRBD1 matching over 8 bases. Germline trimming cut 4 bases from V and 1 base from J; bases unmatched to any gene: 3. CDR1 and CDR2 from the germline V gene are SGHRS and YFSETQ. This CDR3 region has 14 residues. CDR3 in DNA: TGCGCCAGCAGCCCAGGGACAGGGAACACTGAAGCTTTCTTT. Residues: CASSPGTGNTEAFF.

The chain joins TRBV7-2 to TRBJ1-4; the D is unclear. Trimming removed 5 bases at V and 8 bases at J, with 12 bases between. Germline V gene sequence: CDR1 SGHTA, CDR2 FQGNSA. This CDR3 is built from 13 residues. Written as DNA, the CDR3 is TGTGCCAGCAGCCCCGATAATCGGGAAAAACTGTTTTTT. Residues: CASSPDNREKLFF.

This clonotype was seen at least ten times. The CDR3 bases are TGTGCCAGCACTGAGGGTTCTAGTTGGGAGCTGTTTTTT. Translated: CASTEGSSWELFF. This sequence joins TRBV6-1 and TRBJ2-2; possibly TRBD2 for D (5 bases). Trimming stripped 7 bases from V and 9 bases from J, with 15 bases between. Germline CDR1 MNHNS, CDR2 SASEGT. This CDR3 contains 13 residues.

This clonotype appeared many times. This chain joins TRBV7-9 and TRBJ1-1; TRBD1 agrees at 8 bases. The junction had 8 bases not matched to a gene; V was cut back by 6 bases and J by 5 bases. Germline-derived CDR1 and CDR2 are SEHNR and FQNEAQ (reference sequence). This CDR3 is 14 amino acids long. CDR3: CASSSGGRTTEAFF. Here the CDR3 DNA reads TGTGCCAGCAGTTCAGGGGGCCGAACGACTGAAGCTTTCTTT.

This clonotype appeared many times. The rearrangement links TRBV6-5 to TRBJ2-1; D uncertain. The CDR3 has 13 residues. Trimming removed 2 bases at V and 9 bases at J, with 11 bases between. CDR1 and CDR2 (germline): MNHEY, SVGAGI. CDR3 loop: CASSYLIGSEQFF. The CDR3 DNA is TGTGCCAGCAGTTACCTCATAGGAAGTGAGCAGTTCTTC.

The rearrangement uses TRBV6-5 and TRBJ1-6, with 12 bases matching TRBD1. Germline V CDR1 and CDR2: MNHEY, SVGAGI. The J segment lost 10 bases and the V segment lost 6 bases, leaving 4 bases of the junction unmatched. This CDR3 is built from 14 residues. Here the CDR3 DNA reads TGTGCCAGCAGCCGGGACAGGGGGCGATCACCCCTCCACTTT. This codes for CASSRDRGRSPLHF.

Only a few counts were recorded for this clonotype. The rearrangement links TRBV12-3 or TRBV12-4 to TRBJ2-3; D remains ambiguous. Deletions cut 6 bases from V and 2 bases from J, with 12 bases between. The CDR3 runs 14 residues. CDR3 loop: CASRPEEDTDTQYF. In nucleotides, the CDR3 is TGTGCCAGCAGACCCGAGGAAGACACAGATACGCAGTATTTT.

This clonotype was recorded at least ten times. The chain employs TRBV6-2 or TRBV6-3 and TRBJ2-5; D gene unclear. Trimming shortened V by 2 bases and J by 1 base, and 11 bases separated the two germline ends. The CDR3 is 15 residues long. Germline CDR1 and CDR2: MNHEY and SVGEGT. CDR3 region: CASSYRGRPQETQYF. CDR3 DNA sequence: TGTGCCAGCAGTTACAGAGGCAGGCCCCAAGAGACCCAGTACTTC.

In this sample, this clonotype turned up a few times. The rearrangement links TRBV5-1 to TRBJ2-3; possible D gene TRBD1, 6 bases. Trimming removed 7 bases at V and 6 bases at J, with 9 bases between. CDR1 and CDR2 (germline): SGHRS, YFSETQ. The CDR3 length is 11 residues. The CDR3 loop is CASATGDTQYF. CDR3 DNA sequence: TGCGCCAGCGCTACAGGGGATACGCAGTATTTT.

This clonotype has just a few counts. The gene calls are TRBV3-1 and TRBJ1-1; D is perhaps TRBD1 (5 bases). From germline, CDR1 is LGHDT and CDR2 YNNKEL (reference sequence). V was clipped by 1 base and J by 4 bases, with 10 bases between them. The CDR3 consists of 14 residues. CDR3 nucleotides: TGTGCCAGCAGCCAAGTGCTAGACAGCACTGAAGCTTTCTTT. This translates into CASSQVLDSTEAFF.

The CDR3 sequence is CSARRTGGDGQTQHF. The CDR3, as DNA: TGCAGTGCTAGACGCACCGGGGGTGATGGGCAGACCCAGCATTTT. The chain has TRBV20-1 and TRBJ1-5, with D possibly matching TRBD1 (5 bases). This CDR3 has 15 amino acids. Trimming stripped 2 bases from V and 11 bases from J, with 22 bases between. The V gene's germline CDR1 is DFQATT and CDR2 SNEGSKA (reference sequence).

There are a few counts of this clonotype. J is TRBJ2-3 and V is TRBV5-1; 7 bases line up with TRBD2. The CDR3 has 13 amino acids. Germline V CDR1 and CDR2: SGHRS, YFSETQ. Trimming cost V 8 bases and J 2 bases; bases outside gene matches: 5. The CDR3 DNA is TGCGCCAGTGCGACTAGCCACACAGATACGCAGTATTTT. As protein: CASATSHTDTQYF.

The chain recombines TRBV20-1 with TRBJ1-1; D perhaps matches TRBD1 (5 bases). V lost 5 bases and J 2 bases, leaving 18 bases between the germline ends. CDR3 length: 15 residues. Germline assignment: CDR1 DFQATT and CDR2 SNEGSKA (reference sequence). The CDR3 reads CSALVGGKGNTEAFF. CDR3 bases: TGCAGTGCTTTAGTGGGGGGGAAGGGAAACACTGAAGCTTTCTTT.

V is TRBV6-1 and J is TRBJ2-2, with 11 bases fitting TRBD1. From germline, CDR1 is MNHNS and CDR2 SASEGT. Unmatched junction bases numbered 4, after V lost 6 bases and J lost 4 bases. The CDR3 has 15 amino acids. The chain's CDR3 is CASRPGQGGTGELFF. CDR3 bases: TGTGCCAGCAGGCCGGGACAGGGGGGCACCGGGGAGCTGTTTTTT.

This clonotype was observed many times. The gene calls are TRBV6-1 and TRBJ2-2; D is unclear. Deletions cut 8 bases from V and 0 bases from J, with 13 bases between. The CDR3 has 15 residues. Germline CDR1 reads MNHNS; CDR2 reads SASEGT. CDR3 DNA: TGTGCCAGCGCCCCGCGAGGAGCGAACACCGGGGAGCTGTTTTTT. Translated: CASAPRGANTGELFF.

This clonotype appeared many times. The chain uses TRBV20-1 and TRBJ2-3; D is uncertain. Trimming shortened V by 5 bases and J by 4 bases, and 19 bases separated the two germline ends. This CDR3 spans 15 amino acids. The germline gives CDR1 DFQATT, CDR2 SNEGSKA (reference sequence). CDR3 region: CSARPSRDSPDTQYF. CDR3 DNA sequence: TGCAGTGCTCGTCCCTCGCGAGACTCACCAGATACGCAGTATTTT.

The gene calls are TRBV7-6 and TRBJ2-1; 8 bases are shared with TRBD2. With V trimmed by 5 bases and J by 8 bases, 11 bases remained unmatched. The CDR3 runs 15 residues. Per the germline V gene, CDR1 is SGHVS and CDR2 is FNYEAQ. The DNA of the CDR3 is TGTGCCAGCAGCCCGTACGTCGGGGGGGGATATGAGCAGTTCTTC. Its protein is CASSPYVGGGYEQFF. The variable domain in full, with the rest retrieved from reference TRBV7-6 and TRBJ2-1, is GAGVSQSPRYKVTKRGQDVALRCDPISGHVSLYWYRQALGQGPEFLTYFNYEAQQDKSGLPNDRFSAERPEGSISTLTIQRTEQRDSAMYRCASSPYVGGGYEQFFGPGTRLTVL.

This chain connects TRBV7-9 to TRBJ1-1; 8 positions match TRBD1. Germline V lookup: CDR1 SEHNR, CDR2 FQNEAQ (reference sequence). This CDR3 has 17 amino acids. The J segment lost 3 bases and the V segment lost 1 base, leaving 10 bases of the junction unmatched. The CDR3 reads CASSLGAGGPKDTEAFF. The DNA for the CDR3 is TGTGCCAGCAGCTTAGGGGCAGGGGGCCCTAAAGACACTGAAGCTTTCTTT.

In this sample, this clonotype turned up many times. The gene calls are TRBV7-2 and TRBJ1-4; possibly TRBD1 for D (5 bases). There are 13 residues in the CDR3. Germline V lookup: CDR1 SGHTA, CDR2 FQGNSA. Trimming stripped 5 bases from V and 2 bases from J, with 6 bases between. The DNA for the CDR3 is TGTGCCAGCAGCCGACAGACTAATGAAAAACTGTTTTTT. Its protein is CASSRQTNEKLFF.

The chain links TRBV4-2 to TRBJ2-7; D perhaps matches TRBD2 (6 bases). Trimming took 4 bases from V and 7 from J, leaving 14 bases between them. Germline CDR1 reads LGHNA; CDR2 reads YNFKEQ. The CDR3 contains 13 residues. In DNA, the CDR3 is TGTGCCAGCAGCCGCAGACTAGACGGGGAGCAGTACTTC. Translating gives CASSRRLDGEQYF.

This chain uses TRBV9 with TRBJ2-5; 8 bases map to TRBD2. This CDR3 spans 19 amino acids. CDR1 is SGDLS, CDR2 YYNGEE, per germline. With 0 bases clipped from V and 2 bases from J, the junction kept 15 bases outside the gene matches. CDR3 region: CASSVGIESLAGGQETQYF. The CDR3 DNA follows: TGTGCCAGCAGCGTAGGAATCGAGAGTTTGGCGGGGGGACAAGAGACCCAGTACTTC. Supplemented by reference TRBV9 and TRBJ2-5, the full variable domain reads DSGVTQTPKHLITATGQRVTLRCSPRSGDLSVYWYQQSLDQGLQFLIQYYNGEERAKGNILERFSAQQFPDLHSELNLSSLELGDSALYFCASSVGIESLAGGQETQYFGPGTRLLVL.

This clonotype was seen many times. This rearrangement joins TRBV10-3 to TRBJ1-2; D ambiguous. This CDR3 contains 15 residues. CDR1 and CDR2 from the germline V gene are ENHRY and SYGVKD. The germline V and J ends were trimmed by 10 bases and 7 bases, with 25 bases remaining between them. CDR3 in DNA: TGTGCCACTTTCAATCCAGAAATTCCTTCTGGTGGCTACACCTTC. Translating gives CATFNPEIPSGGYTF.

This clonotype was counted only a few times. The CDR3: CACPKGQGEAFF. The CDR3 nucleotides read TGTGCCTGCCCCAAGGGACAGGGTGAAGCTTTCTTT. The chain links TRBV30 to TRBJ1-1; 9 bases are a match to TRBD1. The J segment lost 7 bases and the V segment lost 6 bases, leaving 6 bases of the junction unmatched. The CDR3 contains 12 residues. Germline-derived CDR1 and CDR2 are GTSNPN and SVGIG (reference sequence).

This clonotype was observed a few times. The CDR3 DNA reads as TGCGCCAGCAGCTTGTCCCCTTCGAACAGGGCCACCGGGGAGCTGTTTTTT. Translation: CASSLSPSNRATGELFF. The rearrangement links TRBV5-1 to TRBJ2-2, with a tentative D call TRBD1 (6 bases). The CDR3 length is 17 residues. CDR1 SGHRS and CDR2 YFSETQ come from the germline V gene. The ends were cut back, 1 base at V and 4 bases at J, with 17 bases in the middle. Full variable domain (remainder filled in from reference TRBV5-1 and TRBJ2-2): KAGVTQTPRYLIKTRGQQVTLSCSPISGHRSVSWYQQTPGQGLQFLFEYFSETQRNKGNFPGRFSGRQFSNSRSEMNVSTLELGDSALYLCASSLSPSNRATGELFFGEGSRLTVL.

This clonotype was detected ten times or more. CDR3 region: CASSLGAWGQVEAFF. In DNA form, the CDR3 reads TGTGCCAGCAGCTTAGGCGCCTGGGGACAGGTTGAAGCTTTCTTT. V usage is TRBV7-9 and J usage is TRBJ1-1, with 8 bases aligning to TRBD1. Germline-derived CDR1 and CDR2 are SEHNR and FQNEAQ (reference sequence). The CDR3 is 15 amino acids. Losses at the gene ends were 1 base for V and 7 bases for J; bases not matched to a gene: 8.

The chain is built from TRBV20-1 and TRBJ1-4; a weak D match, TRBD1 (5 bases). There are 13 residues in the CDR3. CDR1 and CDR2 from the germline V gene are DFQATT and SNEGSKA (reference sequence). The V gene lost 3 bases and the J gene lost 3 bases, with 8 bases spanning the gap. CDR3 nucleotide sequence: TGCAGTGCTAGGGGGCGGCCTAATGAAAAACTGTTTTTT. Its translation is CSARGRPNEKLFF.

V gene TRBV10-2 combines with J gene TRBJ1-2; perhaps TRBD1 as D (6 bases). The V end was cut by 0 bases, the J end by 8 bases, with 16 bases between. The germline gives CDR1 WSHSY, CDR2 SAAADI. This CDR3 has 15 amino acids. In DNA form, the CDR3 reads TGCGCCAGCAGTGAGTCTGTATTACAGGGTAGAGGCTACACCTTC. Translation gives CASSESVLQGRGYTF.